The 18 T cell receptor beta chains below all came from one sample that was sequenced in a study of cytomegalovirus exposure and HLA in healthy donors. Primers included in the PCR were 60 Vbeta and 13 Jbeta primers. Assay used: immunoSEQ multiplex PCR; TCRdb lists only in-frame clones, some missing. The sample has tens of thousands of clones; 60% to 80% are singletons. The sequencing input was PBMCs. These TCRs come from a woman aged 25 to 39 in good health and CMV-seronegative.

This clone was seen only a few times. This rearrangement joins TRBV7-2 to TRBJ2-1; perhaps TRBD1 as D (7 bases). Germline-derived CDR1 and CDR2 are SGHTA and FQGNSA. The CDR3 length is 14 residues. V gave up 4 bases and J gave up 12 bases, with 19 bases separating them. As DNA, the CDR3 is TGTGCCAGCAGCTCCCAGGGGGGTAGCGGAGTGCAGTTCTTC. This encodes CASSSQGGSGVQFF.

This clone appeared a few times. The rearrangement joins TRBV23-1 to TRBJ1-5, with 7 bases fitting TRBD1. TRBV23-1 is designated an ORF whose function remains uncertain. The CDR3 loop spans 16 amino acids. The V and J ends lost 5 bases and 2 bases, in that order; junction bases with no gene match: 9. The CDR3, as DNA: TGCGCCAGCAGTTGGGTCTCGACAGGGCGCAATCAGCCCCAGCATTTT. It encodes CASSWVSTGRNQPQHF.

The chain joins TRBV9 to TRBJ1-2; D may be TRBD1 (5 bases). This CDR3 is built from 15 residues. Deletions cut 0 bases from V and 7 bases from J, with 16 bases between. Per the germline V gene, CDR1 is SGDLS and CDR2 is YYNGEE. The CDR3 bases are TGTGCCAGCAGCGTAGAGCTCCCAGGGCGGGGTGGCTACACCTTC. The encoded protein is CASSVELPGRGGYTF.

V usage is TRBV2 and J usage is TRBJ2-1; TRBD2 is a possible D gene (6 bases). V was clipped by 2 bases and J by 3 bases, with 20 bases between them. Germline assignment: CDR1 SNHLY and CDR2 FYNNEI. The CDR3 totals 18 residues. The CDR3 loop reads CASSEIGGERGLYNEQFF. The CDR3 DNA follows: TGTGCCAGCAGTGAAATCGGAGGGGAACGAGGCCTCTACAATGAGCAGTTCTTC.

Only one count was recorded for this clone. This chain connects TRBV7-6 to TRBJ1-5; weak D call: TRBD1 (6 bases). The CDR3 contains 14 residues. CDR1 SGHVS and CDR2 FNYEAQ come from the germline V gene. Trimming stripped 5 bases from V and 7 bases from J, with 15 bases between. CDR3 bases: TGTGCCAGCAGCCCCCCGGACAGAATACAGCCCCAGCATTTT. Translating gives CASSPPDRIQPQHF. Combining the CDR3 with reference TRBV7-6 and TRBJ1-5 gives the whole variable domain GAGVSQSPRYKVTKRGQDVALRCDPISGHVSLYWYRQALGQGPEFLTYFNYEAQQDKSGLPNDRFSAERPEGSISTLTIQRTEQRDSAMYRCASSPPDRIQPQHFGDGTRLSIL.

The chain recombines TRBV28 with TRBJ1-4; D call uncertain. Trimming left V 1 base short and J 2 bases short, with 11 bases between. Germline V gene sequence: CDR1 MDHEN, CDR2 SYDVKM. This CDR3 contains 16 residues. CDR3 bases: TGTGCCAGCAGTTTATTTAGCCCCGCGACTAATGAAAAACTGTTTTTT. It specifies CASSLFSPATNEKLFF. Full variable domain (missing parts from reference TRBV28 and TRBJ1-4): DVKVTQSSRYLVKRTGEKVFLECVQDMDHENMFWYRQDPGLGLRLIYFSYDVKMKEKGDIPEGYSVSREKKERFSLILESASTNQTSMYLCASSLFSPATNEKLFFGSGTQLSVL.

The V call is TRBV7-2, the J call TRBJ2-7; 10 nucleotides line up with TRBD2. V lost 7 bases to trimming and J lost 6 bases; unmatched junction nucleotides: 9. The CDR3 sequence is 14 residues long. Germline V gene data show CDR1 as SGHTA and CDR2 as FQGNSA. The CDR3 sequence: CASKSGAGGTEQYF. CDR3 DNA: TGTGCCAGCAAATCCGGAGCGGGAGGGACCGAGCAGTACTTC.

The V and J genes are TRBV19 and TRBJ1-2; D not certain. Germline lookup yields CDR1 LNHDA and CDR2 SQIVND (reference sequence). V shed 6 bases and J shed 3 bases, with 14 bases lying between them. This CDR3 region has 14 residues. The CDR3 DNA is TGTGCCAGTAGAGGACTGGGGTGGGACTATGGCTACACCTTC. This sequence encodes CASRGLGWDYGYTF.

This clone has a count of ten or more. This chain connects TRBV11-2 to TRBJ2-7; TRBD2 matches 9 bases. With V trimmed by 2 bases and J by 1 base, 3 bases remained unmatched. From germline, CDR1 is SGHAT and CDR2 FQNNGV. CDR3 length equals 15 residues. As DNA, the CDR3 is TGTGCCAGCAGCTTAAGCGGGAGGTTTTCCTACGAGCAGTACTTC. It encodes CASSLSGRFSYEQYF. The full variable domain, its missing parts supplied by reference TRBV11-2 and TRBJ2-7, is EAGVAQSPRYKIIEKRQSVAFWCNPISGHATLYWYQQILGQGPKLLIQFQNNGVVDDSQLPKDRFSAERLKGVDSTLKIQPAKLEDSAVYLCASSLSGRFSYEQYFGPGTRLTVT.

CDR3 sequence reads: CASSRAGRTEAFF. For the CDR3, the DNA is TGTGCCAGCAGTAGGGCAGGGCGGACTGAAGCTTTCTTT. The V and J genes are TRBV27 and TRBJ1-1, with D perhaps matching TRBD1 (5 bases). In germline, CDR1 is MNHEY, CDR2 SMNVEV (reference sequence). This CDR3 spans 13 amino acids. V lost 5 bases and J 5 bases, leaving 12 bases between the germline ends.

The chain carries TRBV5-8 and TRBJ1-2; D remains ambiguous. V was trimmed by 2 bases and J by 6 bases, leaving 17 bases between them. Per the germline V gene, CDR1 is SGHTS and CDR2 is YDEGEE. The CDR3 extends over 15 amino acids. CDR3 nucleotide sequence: TGTGCCAGCAGCTTACCGACCGCCTTAACTAATGGCTACACCTTC. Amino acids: CASSLPTALTNGYTF.

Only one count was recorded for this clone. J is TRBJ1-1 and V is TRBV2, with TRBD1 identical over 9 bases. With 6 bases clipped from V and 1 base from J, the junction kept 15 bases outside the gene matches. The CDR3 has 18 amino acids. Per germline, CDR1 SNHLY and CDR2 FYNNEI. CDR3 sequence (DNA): TGTGCCAGCAGCTGGGGGACAGGGCTTTCCCTTAAGAACACTGAAGCTTTCTTT. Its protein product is CASSWGTGLSLKNTEAFF.

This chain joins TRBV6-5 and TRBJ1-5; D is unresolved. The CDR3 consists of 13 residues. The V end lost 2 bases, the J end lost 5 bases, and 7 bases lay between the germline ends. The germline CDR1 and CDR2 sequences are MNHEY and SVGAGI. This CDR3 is CASSYDYDQPQHF. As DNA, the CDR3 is TGTGCCAGCAGTTACGACTACGATCAGCCCCAGCATTTT.

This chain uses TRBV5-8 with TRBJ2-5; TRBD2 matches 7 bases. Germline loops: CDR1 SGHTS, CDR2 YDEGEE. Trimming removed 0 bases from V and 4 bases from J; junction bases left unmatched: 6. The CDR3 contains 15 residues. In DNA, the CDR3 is TGTGCCAGCAGCTTGGCTAGCGGTCTCTTAGAGACCCAGTACTTC. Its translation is CASSLASGLLETQYF.

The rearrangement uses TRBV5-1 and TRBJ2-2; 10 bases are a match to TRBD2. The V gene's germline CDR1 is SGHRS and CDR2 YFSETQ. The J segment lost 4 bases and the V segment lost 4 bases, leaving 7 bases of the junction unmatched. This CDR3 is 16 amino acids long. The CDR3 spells CASSGSGLATTGELFF. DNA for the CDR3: TGCGCCAGCAGCGGTTCGGGACTAGCGACCACCGGGGAGCTGTTTTTT.

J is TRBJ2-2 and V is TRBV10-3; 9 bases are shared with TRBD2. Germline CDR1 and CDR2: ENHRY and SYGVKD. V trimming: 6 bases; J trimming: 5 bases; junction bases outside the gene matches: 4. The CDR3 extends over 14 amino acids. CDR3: CAIRPGLATGELFF. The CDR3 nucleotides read TGTGCCATCAGGCCGGGACTAGCAACCGGGGAGCTGTTTTTT.

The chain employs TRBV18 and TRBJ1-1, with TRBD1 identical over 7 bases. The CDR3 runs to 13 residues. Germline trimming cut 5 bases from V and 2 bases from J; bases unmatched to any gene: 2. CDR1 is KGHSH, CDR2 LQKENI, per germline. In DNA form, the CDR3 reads TGTGCCAGCTCAGAGGGGGCCAACACTGAAGCTTTCTTT. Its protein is CASSEGANTEAFF.

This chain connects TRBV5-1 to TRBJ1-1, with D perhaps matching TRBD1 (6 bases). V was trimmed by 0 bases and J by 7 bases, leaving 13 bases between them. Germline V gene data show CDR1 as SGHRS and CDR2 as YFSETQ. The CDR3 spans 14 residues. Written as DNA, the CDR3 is TGCGCCAGCAGCTTGGAGGGGGTGGGAAGTGAAGCTTTCTTT. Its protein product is CASSLEGVGSEAFF.